These 7 T cell receptor beta chains came from one sample sequenced in a study of T cell responses to AZD1222 COVID-19 vaccine. Clones were sequenced by immunoSEQ multiplex PCR, and TCRdb holds only the in-frame ones, with some missing. The repertoire consists of roughly 140,000 clones, with about 90% occurring once and the leading ten covering nearly 3.5%. The material sequenced was peripheral blood, taken on day 0 of AZD1222 vaccination. These receptors came from an adult in good health.

There are many counts of this clone. The chain couples TRBV18 to TRBJ1-1, with a possible D match to TRBD1 (5 bases). This CDR3 contains 13 residues. CDR1 is KGHSH, CDR2 LQKENI, per germline. V lost 0 bases to trimming and J lost 4 bases, with 6 bases between them. The CDR3 nucleotides are TGTGCCAGCTCACCACCGGGGCGCACTGAAGCTTTCTTT. This translates into CASSPPGRTEAFF.

The chain links TRBV7-9 to TRBJ2-5; tentative D call: TRBD1 (6 bases). CDR1 SEHNR and CDR2 FQNEAQ come from the germline V gene (reference sequence). The CDR3 runs to 15 residues. The V and J ends lost 4 bases and 4 bases respectively, with 16 bases between them. The CDR3 is CASSSQGPAPETQYF. DNA of the CDR3: TGTGCCAGCAGCTCACAGGGCCCCGCTCCAGAGACCCAGTACTTC. The whole variable domain, remainder taken from reference TRBV7-9 and TRBJ2-5, is DTGVSQNPRHKITKRGQNVTFRCDPISEHNRLYWYRQTLGQGPEFLTYFQNEAQLEKSRLLSDRFSAERPKGSFSTLEIQRTEQGDSAMYLCASSSQGPAPETQYFGPGTRLLVL.

The CDR3 DNA sequence: TGTGCCAGCAGCTTAGTGGCAGGGGCTAGGGATGGCTACACCTTC. This translates into CASSLVAGARDGYTF. This chain joins TRBV7-8 and TRBJ1-2; maybe TRBD1 (6 bases). The germline gives CDR1 SGHVS, CDR2 FQNEAQ. Trimming stripped 1 base from V and 6 bases from J, with 15 bases between. The CDR3 totals 15 residues.

This chain links TRBV7-8 with TRBJ1-5; D is uncertain. V was clipped by 6 bases and J by 7 bases, with 16 bases between them. CDR1 and CDR2 from the germline V gene are SGHVS and FQNEAQ. The CDR3 contains 14 residues. The CDR3 spells CASSHGVGRQPQHF. The CDR3 DNA sequence: TGTGCCAGCAGTCACGGGGTTGGGAGGCAGCCCCAGCATTTT.

The rearrangement links TRBV29-1 to TRBJ2-1, with D perhaps TRBD2 (6 bases). V lost 6 bases to trimming and J lost 6 bases, with 18 bases between them. The CDR3 has 14 residues. CDR1 is SQVTM and CDR2 is ANQGSEA in the germline V gene. In nucleotides, the CDR3 is TGCAGCGTCATGAAGCCGGGACTTAGCAATGAGCAGTTCTTC. As protein: CSVMKPGLSNEQFF.

The rearrangement joins TRBV24-1 to TRBJ2-3; D is unclear. Germline-derived CDR1 and CDR2 are KGHDR and SFDVKD. The CDR3 length is 11 residues. Trimming took 4 bases from V and 6 from J, leaving 4 bases between them. CDR3 nucleotide sequence: TGTGCCACCAGTGACAGGGATACGCAGTATTTT. Amino acid sequence: CATSDRDTQYF.

The V gene is TRBV9, the J gene TRBJ2-5; a weak D match, TRBD1 (6 bases). The CDR3 covers 13 residues. CDR1 is SGDLS and CDR2 is YYNGEE in the germline V gene. V lost 1 base to trimming and J lost 4 bases, with 8 bases between them. The CDR3 DNA is TGTGCCAGCAGCGTAAGAGGGGGAGAGACCCAGTACTTC. Protein sequence: CASSVRGGETQYF.